The T cell receptor (beta chain) under discussion was sequenced for a study of blood T cell repertoires in COVID-19. The table lists this clone with a count of one. Authors' analysis steps: Amplification of reference gene primers provided the estimated nucleated cell counts. Method: immunoSEQ multiplex PCR; TCRdb's copy keeps in-frame clones and lacks some. V, J and clone size are those of that table, while D and trimming were read from the DNA. Of under 250,000 clones in the sample, around four fifths are singletons; the top ten hold roughly 8.7%. Germline assignment: CDR1 LGHNA and CDR2 YNFKEQ. Between the trimmed V and J ends, which lost 0 bases and 7 bases, there was a span of 12 bases. The CDR3 is 14 residues long.

This receptor was taken from a man in his forties or fifties with active or convalescent COVID-19. Specimen: peripheral blood. The chain links TRBV4-2 to TRBJ1-2; D not certain. The CDR3 DNA sequence: TGTGCCAGCAGCCAAGATGGCCGTCTCGTTGGCTACACCTTC. Encoded protein: CASSQDGRLVGYTF.